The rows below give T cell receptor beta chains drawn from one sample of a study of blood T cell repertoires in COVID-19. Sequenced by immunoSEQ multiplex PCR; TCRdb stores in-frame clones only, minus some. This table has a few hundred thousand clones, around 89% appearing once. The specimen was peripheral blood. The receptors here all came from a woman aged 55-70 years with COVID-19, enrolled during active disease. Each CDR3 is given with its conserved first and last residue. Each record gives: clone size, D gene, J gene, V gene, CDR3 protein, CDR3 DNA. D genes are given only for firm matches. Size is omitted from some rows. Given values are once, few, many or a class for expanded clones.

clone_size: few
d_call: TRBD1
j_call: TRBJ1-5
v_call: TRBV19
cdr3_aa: CASTRVGLTGARNQPQHF
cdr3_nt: TGTGCCAGTACGCGAGTGGGCCTGACAGGGGCCCGGAATCAGCCCCAGCATTTT

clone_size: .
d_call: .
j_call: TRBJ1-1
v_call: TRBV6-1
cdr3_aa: CASSEVAWAFF
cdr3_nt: TGTGCCAGCAGTGAAGTGGCATGGGCTTTCTTT

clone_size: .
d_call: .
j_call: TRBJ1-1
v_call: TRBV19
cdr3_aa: CASSSTGDTEAFF
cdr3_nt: TGTGCCAGTAGTTCCACAGGAGACACTGAAGCTTTCTTT

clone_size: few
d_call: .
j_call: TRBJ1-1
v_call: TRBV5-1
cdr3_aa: CASSRGTSRGTEAFF
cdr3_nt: TGCGCCAGCAGCAGGGGGACCTCCAGGGGCACTGAAGCTTTCTTT

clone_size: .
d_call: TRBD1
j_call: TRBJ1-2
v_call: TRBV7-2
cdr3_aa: CASSLAGGQGYGYTF
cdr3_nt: TGTGCCAGCAGCTTAGCGGGGGGACAGGGCTATGGCTACACCTTC

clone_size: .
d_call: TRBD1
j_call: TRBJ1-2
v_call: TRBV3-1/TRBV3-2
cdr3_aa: CASSPGQGHGYTF
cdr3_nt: TGTGCCAGCAGCCCAGGACAGGGTCATGGCTACACCTTC

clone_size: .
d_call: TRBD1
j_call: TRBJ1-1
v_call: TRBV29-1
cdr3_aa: CSVDPRDRGNTEAFF
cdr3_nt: TGCAGCGTCGACCCCCGGGACAGGGGGAACACTGAAGCTTTCTTT

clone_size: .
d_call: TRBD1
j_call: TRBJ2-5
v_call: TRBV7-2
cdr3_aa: CASSSGTGGRETQYF
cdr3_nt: TGTGCCAGCAGCAGCGGGACAGGGGGCCGAGAGACCCAGTACTTC

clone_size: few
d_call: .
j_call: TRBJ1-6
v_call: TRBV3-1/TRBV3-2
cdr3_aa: CASSQEYQAYSPLHF
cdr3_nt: TGTGCCAGCAGCCAAGAATATCAGGCTTATTCACCCCTCCACTTT

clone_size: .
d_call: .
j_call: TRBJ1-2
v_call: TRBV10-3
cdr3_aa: CAISESLIIQGRGYTF
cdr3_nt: TGTGCCATCAGTGAGTCGCTAATAATCCAGGGAAGAGGCTACACCTTC

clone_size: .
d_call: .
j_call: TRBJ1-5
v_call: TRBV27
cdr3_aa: CASSLSLYSNQPQHF
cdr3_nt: TGTGCCAGCAGTTTATCCCTTTATAGCAATCAGCCCCAGCATTTT

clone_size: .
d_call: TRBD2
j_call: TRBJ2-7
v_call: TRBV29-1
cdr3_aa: CSGGLADGREQYF
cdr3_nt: TGCAGCGGTGGACTAGCGGACGGTCGCGAGCAGTACTTC

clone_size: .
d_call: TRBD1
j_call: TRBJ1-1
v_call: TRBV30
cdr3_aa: CAWAEDRAAFF
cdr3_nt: TGTGCCTGGGCGGAGGACAGGGCAGCTTTCTTT

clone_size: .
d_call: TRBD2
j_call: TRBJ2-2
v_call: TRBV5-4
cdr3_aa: CASSLAAGGRPGELFF
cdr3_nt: TGTGCCAGCAGCTTGGCAGCGGGGGGCCGGCCCGGGGAGCTGTTTTTT

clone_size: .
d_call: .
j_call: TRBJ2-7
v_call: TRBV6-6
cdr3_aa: CASSPGAYEQYF
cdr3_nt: TGTGCCAGCAGCCCCGGGGCCTACGAGCAGTACTTC

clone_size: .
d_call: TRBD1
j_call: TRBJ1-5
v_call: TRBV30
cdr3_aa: CAWSTGQGIEPQHF
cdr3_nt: TGTGCCTGGAGTACGGGACAGGGTATCGAGCCCCAGCATTTT

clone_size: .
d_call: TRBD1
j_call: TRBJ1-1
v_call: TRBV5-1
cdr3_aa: CASMTGTGALNTEAFF
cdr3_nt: TGCGCCAGTATGACTGGGACAGGGGCCTTGAACACTGAAGCTTTCTTT

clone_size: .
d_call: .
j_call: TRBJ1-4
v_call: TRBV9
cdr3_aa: CASSPAPKGGKLFF
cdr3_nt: TGTGCCAGCAGCCCAGCGCCTAAAGGTGGAAAACTGTTTTTT

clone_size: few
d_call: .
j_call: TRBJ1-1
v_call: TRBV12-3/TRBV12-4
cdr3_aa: CASRGPGFTEAFF
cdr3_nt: TGTGCCAGCAGGGGCCCAGGGTTCACTGAAGCTTTCTTT

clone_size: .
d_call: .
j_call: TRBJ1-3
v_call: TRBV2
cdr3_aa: CASSEVGVSGNTIYF
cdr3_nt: TGTGCCAGCAGTGAAGTGGGAGTCTCTGGAAACACCATATATTTT

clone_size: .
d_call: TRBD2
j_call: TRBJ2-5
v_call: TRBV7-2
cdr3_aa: CASSLGSGGQETQYF
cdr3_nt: TGTGCCAGCAGCTTAGGAAGCGGGGGCCAAGAGACCCAGTACTTC

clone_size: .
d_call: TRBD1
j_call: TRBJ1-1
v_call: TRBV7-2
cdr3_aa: CASSSTSGQQNTEAFF
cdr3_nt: TGTGCCAGCAGCTCTACGTCGGGACAGCAGAACACTGAAGCTTTCTTT

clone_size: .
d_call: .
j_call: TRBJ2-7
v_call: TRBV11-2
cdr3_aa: CASSPSSYEQYF
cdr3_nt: TGTGCCAGCAGCCCGAGCTCCTACGAGCAGTACTTC

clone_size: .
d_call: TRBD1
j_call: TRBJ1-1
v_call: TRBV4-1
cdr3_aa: CASSQPTGRNTEAFF
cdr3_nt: TGCGCCAGCAGCCAACCGACAGGGAGGAACACTGAAGCTTTCTTT

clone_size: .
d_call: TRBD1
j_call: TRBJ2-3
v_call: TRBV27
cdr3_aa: CASSPLDRDTQYF
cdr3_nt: TGTGCCAGCAGTCCTCTGGACAGGGATACGCAGTATTTT

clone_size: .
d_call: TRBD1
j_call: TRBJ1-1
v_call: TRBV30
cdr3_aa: CAWSFDRVTEAFF
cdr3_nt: TGTGCCTGGAGCTTCGACAGGGTCACTGAAGCTTTCTTT

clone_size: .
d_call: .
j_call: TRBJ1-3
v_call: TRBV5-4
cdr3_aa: CASSLDPEVNTIYF
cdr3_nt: TGTGCCAGCAGCCTGGACCCGGAGGTCAACACCATATATTTT

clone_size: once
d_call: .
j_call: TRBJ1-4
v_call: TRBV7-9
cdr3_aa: CASSDRVHETLFF
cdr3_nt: TGTGCCAGCAGCGACCGGGTCCACGAAACACTGTTTTTT

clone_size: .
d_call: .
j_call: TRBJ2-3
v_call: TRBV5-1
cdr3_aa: CASSTATGDTQYF
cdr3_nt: TGCGCCAGCAGCACGGCCACCGGGGATACGCAGTATTTT

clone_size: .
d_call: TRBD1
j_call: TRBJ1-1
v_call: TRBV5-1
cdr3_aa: CASSLATGGRRSEAFF
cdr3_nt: TGCGCCAGCAGCTTGGCCACAGGGGGCCGTAGGAGTGAAGCTTTCTTT

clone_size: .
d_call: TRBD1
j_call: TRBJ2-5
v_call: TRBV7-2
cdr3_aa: CASSATGTQETQYF
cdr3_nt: TGTGCCAGCAGCGCGACAGGGACGCAAGAGACCCAGTACTTC

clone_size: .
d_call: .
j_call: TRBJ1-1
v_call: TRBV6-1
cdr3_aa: CASSETTGVGTEAFF
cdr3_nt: TGTGCCAGCAGTGAAACAACAGGTGTGGGTACTGAAGCTTTCTTT

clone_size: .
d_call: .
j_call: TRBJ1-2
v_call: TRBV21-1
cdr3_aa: CASSKNGGKGGGDREYGYTF
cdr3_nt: TGTGCCAGCAGCAAAAATGGTGGGAAAGGGGGTGGGGACAGGGAGTATGGCTACACCTTC

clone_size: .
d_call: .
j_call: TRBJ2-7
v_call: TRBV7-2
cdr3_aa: CASSLVGTESSYEQYF
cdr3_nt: TGTGCCAGCAGCTTAGTGGGGACTGAATCTAGTTACGAGCAGTACTTC

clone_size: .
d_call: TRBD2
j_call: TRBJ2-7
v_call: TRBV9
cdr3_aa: CASSVGLAPYEQYF
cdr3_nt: TGTGCCAGCAGCGTAGGACTAGCTCCCTACGAGCAGTACTTC

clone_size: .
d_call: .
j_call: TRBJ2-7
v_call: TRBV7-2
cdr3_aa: CASSHSYEQYF
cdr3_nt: TGTGCCAGCAGCCACTCCTACGAGCAGTACTTC

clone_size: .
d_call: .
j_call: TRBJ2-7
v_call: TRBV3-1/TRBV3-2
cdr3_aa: CASSQDRTARRYEQYF
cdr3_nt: TGTGCCAGCAGCCAAGATAGGACAGCTAGACGGTACGAGCAGTACTTC

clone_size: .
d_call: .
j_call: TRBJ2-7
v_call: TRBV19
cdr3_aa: CATSDPGVHEQYF
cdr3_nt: TGTGCCACCAGTGACCCAGGGGTCCACGAGCAGTACTTC

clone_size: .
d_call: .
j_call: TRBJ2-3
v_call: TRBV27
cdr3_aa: CASRTTFRSTDTQYF
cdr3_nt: TGTGCCAGCCGGACTACGTTTAGGAGCACAGATACGCAGTATTTT

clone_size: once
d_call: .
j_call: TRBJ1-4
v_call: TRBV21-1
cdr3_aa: CASSKVDPRGRENPTNEKLFF
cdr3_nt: TGTGCCAGCAGCAAAGTTGACCCCAGGGGCAGGGAGAATCCAACTAATGAAAAACTGTTTTTT

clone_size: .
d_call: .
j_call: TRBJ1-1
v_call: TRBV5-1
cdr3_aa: CASSHEGGPTGLTEAFF
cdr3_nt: TGCGCCAGCAGCCATGAAGGGGGACCCACAGGCCTCACTGAAGCTTTCTTT

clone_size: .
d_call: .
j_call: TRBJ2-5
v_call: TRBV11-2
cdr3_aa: CASSSARTAFQETQYF
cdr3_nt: TGTGCCAGCAGCTCTGCCCGGACAGCTTTCCAAGAGACCCAGTACTTC

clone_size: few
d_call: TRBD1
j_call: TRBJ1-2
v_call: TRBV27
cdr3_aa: CASSLGRGDYGYTF
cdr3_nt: TGTGCCAGCAGTTTAGGCAGGGGGGACTATGGCTACACCTTC

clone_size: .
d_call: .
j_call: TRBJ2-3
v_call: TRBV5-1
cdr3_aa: CAGSRGGQVDTQYF
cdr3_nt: TGCGCCGGATCAAGGGGGGGCCAGGTAGATACGCAGTATTTT

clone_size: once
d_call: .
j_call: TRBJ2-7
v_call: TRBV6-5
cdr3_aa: CASSSPRTGTYEQYF
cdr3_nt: TGTGCCAGCAGTTCACCTAGGACTGGAACCTACGAGCAGTACTTC

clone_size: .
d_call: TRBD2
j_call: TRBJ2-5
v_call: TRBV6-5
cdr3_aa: CASSSIAGAKETQYF
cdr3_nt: TGTGCCAGCAGTTCCATAGCGGGGGCAAAAGAGACCCAGTACTTC

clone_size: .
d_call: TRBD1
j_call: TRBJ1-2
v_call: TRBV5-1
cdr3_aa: CASSSTNRGYGYTF
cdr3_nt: TGCGCCAGCAGCTCAACGAACAGGGGCTATGGCTACACCTTC

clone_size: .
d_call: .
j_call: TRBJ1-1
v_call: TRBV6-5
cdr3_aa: CASSYSFSTEAFF
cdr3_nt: TGTGCCAGCAGTTACTCGTTCTCCACTGAAGCTTTCTTT

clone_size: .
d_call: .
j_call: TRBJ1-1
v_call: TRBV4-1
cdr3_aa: CASSQQSGSFVPEAFF
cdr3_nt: TGCGCCAGCAGCCAGCAATCAGGGTCGTTCGTCCCTGAAGCTTTCTTT

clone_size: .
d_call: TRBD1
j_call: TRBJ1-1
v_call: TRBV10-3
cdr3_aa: CAISESTRSGQGTEAFF
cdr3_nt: TGTGCCATCAGTGAGTCGACTCGATCGGGACAGGGGACTGAAGCTTTCTTT

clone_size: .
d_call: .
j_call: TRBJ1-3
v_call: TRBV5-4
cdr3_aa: CASSLAAGSGNTIYF
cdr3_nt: TGTGCCAGCAGCTTGGCTGCGGGTTCCGGAAACACCATATATTTT

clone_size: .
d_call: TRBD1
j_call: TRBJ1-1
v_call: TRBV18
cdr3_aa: CASSPPRRTGEAFF
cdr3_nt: TGTGCCAGCTCACCACCACGTAGGACAGGGGAGGCTTTCTTT